The 2 T cell receptor beta chains listed next were all sequenced from one sample in a study of memory CD4+ T cells and cytomegalovirus serostatus. The sort gate was single viable CD3+CD4+CD8-CD45RO+ cells for memory CD4+ T cells. TCRdb's table, derived via immunoSEQ multiplex PCR, lists solely in-frame clones and lacks some. The table has 40,000 to 55,000 clones, about 80% seen once. The sample taken for sequencing was memory CD4+ T cells from blood. All receptors derive from an adult in good health and CMV-seronegative.

V is TRBV7-2 and J is TRBJ1-5, with 9 bases aligning to TRBD1. With 6 bases clipped from V and 11 bases from J, the junction kept 11 bases outside the gene matches. Per germline, CDR1 SGHTA and CDR2 FQGNSA. This CDR3 comprises 14 residues. The CDR3 sequence: CASSPTTGGASQHF. CDR3 coding DNA: TGTGCCAGCAGTCCTACAACAGGGGGCGCGTCCCAGCATTTT.

This CDR3 reads CASSAGFNYGYTF. The DNA for the CDR3 is TGTGCCAGCAGCGCGGGATTTAACTATGGCTACACCTTC. The chain combines TRBV9 with TRBJ1-2; D gene ambiguous. The CDR3 is 13 residues long. V was cut by 3 bases and J by 1 base, with 7 bases left in between. CDR1 and CDR2 (germline): SGDLS, YYNGEE.